One sample yielded the 22 T cell receptor beta chains listed below, sequenced in a study of monozygotic twins with cystic fibrosis. Here immunoSEQ multiplex PCR was the method, and the copy in TCRdb shows in-frame clones only, minus some. Counted here are around 30,000 clones, around four fifths occurring once; the ten biggest clones make up 0.88%. Sequencing was done on a sample of blood. The receptors were sampled from a girl aged 2 to 9 with cystic fibrosis.

The chain has TRBV27 and TRBJ2-3, with D tentatively TRBD2 (5 bases). Germline V gene sequence: CDR1 MNHEY, CDR2 SMNVEV (reference sequence). This CDR3 is 13 amino acids long. Between the trimmed V and J ends, which lost 5 bases and 6 bases, there was a span of 12 bases. CDR3 sequence: CASSIGNLDTQYF. CDR3 coding DNA: TGTGCCAGCAGTATCGGGAATCTGGATACGCAGTATTTT.

The sample holds a few counts of this clone. This CDR3 reads CASSAQGNTEAFF. Written as DNA, the CDR3 is TGTGCCAGCAGTGCCCAGGGGAACACTGAAGCTTTCTTT. The chain combines TRBV6-4 with TRBJ1-1, with TRBD1 as a possible D gene (5 bases). The CDR3 has 13 amino acids. V was shortened by 4 bases and J by 1 base, with 7 bases between the two germline ends. Germline assignment: CDR1 MRHNA and CDR2 SNTAGT.

This chain connects TRBV7-9 to TRBJ2-5, with D tentatively TRBD2 (6 bases). Germline V lookup: CDR1 SEHNR, CDR2 FQNEAQ (reference sequence). V was trimmed by 2 bases and J by 5 bases, leaving 6 bases between them. This CDR3 spans 12 amino acids. The CDR3 bases are TGTGCCAGCAGCTTAAGCGGGGAGACCCAGTACTTC. It translates to CASSLSGETQYF.

The chain employs TRBV27 and TRBJ2-5; 7 bases align to TRBD2. Germline CDR1 is MNHEY and CDR2 is SMNVEV (reference sequence). CDR3 length equals 18 residues. Trimming cost V 6 bases and J 2 bases; bases outside gene matches: 18. In nucleotides, the CDR3 is TGTGCCAGCAGAGAATCTGGGGAAGGCGGGAGAGGTCAAGAGACCCAGTACTTC. It is translated as CASRESGEGGRGQETQYF.

V usage is TRBV6-5 and J usage is TRBJ2-7; the D gene is possibly TRBD2 (6 bases). Trimming pared 6 bases from V and 3 bases from J, leaving 15 bases between. The length of the CDR3 is 14 residues. Germline lookup yields CDR1 MNHEY and CDR2 SVGAGI. The CDR3 is CASRLSGSGYEQYF. The CDR3 coding sequence is TGTGCCAGCAGGCTAAGCGGGTCCGGCTACGAGCAGTACTTC.

The chain joins TRBV2 to TRBJ2-3; 8 positions match TRBD2. CDR3 size: 16 residues. CDR1 and CDR2 from the germline V gene are SNHLY and FYNNEI. The J segment lost 4 bases and the V segment lost 5 bases, leaving 11 bases of the junction unmatched. CDR3 nucleotide sequence: TGTGCCAGCAGTCTCTTGGGACTAGAAGGGGCAGATACGCAGTATTTT. Its protein product is CASSLLGLEGADTQYF.

The rearrangement uses TRBV19 and TRBJ1-1; D may be TRBD1 (6 bases). V lost 3 bases and J lost 0, with 14 bases in between. The germline gives CDR1 LNHDA, CDR2 SQIVND (reference sequence). The CDR3 length is 16 residues. This chain's CDR3 is CASSIGRGALNTEAFF. CDR3 bases: TGTGCCAGTAGTATTGGGAGGGGGGCCCTGAACACTGAAGCTTTCTTT.

The V and J genes are TRBV6-5 and TRBJ2-7, with a weak D call TRBD1 (5 bases). V was pared by 2 bases and J by 0 bases, with 11 bases between. The CDR3 totals 15 residues. In germline, CDR1 is MNHEY, CDR2 SVGAGI. For the CDR3, the DNA is TGTGCCAGCAGTTACATCAGGGCAAGCTCCTACGAGCAGTACTTC. It encodes CASSYIRASSYEQYF.

V and J are TRBV7-6 and TRBJ2-1, with D possibly being TRBD1 (5 bases). CDR3 length: 16 residues. V was cut by 2 bases and J by 0 bases, with 11 bases left in between. Germline V gene sequence: CDR1 SGHVS, CDR2 FNYEAQ. CDR3 sequence (DNA): TGTGCCAGCAGCTTAACCAGGGCGAGCTCCTACAATGAGCAGTTCTTC. Its protein product is CASSLTRASSYNEQFF.

This clone has a single count. The chain combines TRBV9 with TRBJ2-1; 7 bases align to TRBD2. Germline V gene sequence: CDR1 SGDLS, CDR2 YYNGEE. V was pared by 4 bases and J by 1 base, with 5 bases of the junction left unmatched. CDR3 length: 15 residues. In nucleotides, the CDR3 is TGTGCCAGCAGCCCCGGGGGGTTTTCCTACAATGAGCAGTTCTTC. It translates to CASSPGGFSYNEQFF.

The CDR3, as DNA: TGTGCCAGCAGTGAAGGGACTAGCTACGAGCAGTACTTC. Translation: CASSEGTSYEQYF. V gene TRBV6-1 combines with J gene TRBJ2-7; 7 nucleotides match TRBD2. V lost 1 base and J lost 3; bases outside the gene matches: 0. The length of the CDR3 is 13 residues. The germline CDR1 and CDR2 sequences are MNHNS and SASEGT.

This clone was counted between two and nine times. The chain joins TRBV30 to TRBJ1-1, with 7 nucleotides matching TRBD1. Germline loops: CDR1 GTSNPN, CDR2 SVGIG (reference sequence). J lost 0 bases, V lost 4 bases, and 2 bases had no gene match. The CDR3 extends over 13 amino acids. The CDR3 reads CAWTGTVNTEAFF. The CDR3 DNA sequence: TGTGCCTGGACCGGGACAGTGAACACTGAAGCTTTCTTT.

The V call is TRBV18, the J call TRBJ1-2; D gene unclear. The germline CDR1 and CDR2 sequences are KGHSH and LQKENI. Between the trimmed V and J ends, which lost 3 bases and 8 bases, there was a span of 19 bases. This CDR3 comprises 15 residues. CDR3 protein: CASSPGPTGSRGYTF. The DNA for the CDR3 is TGTGCCAGCTCACCCGGGCCGACGGGGTCGCGGGGCTACACCTTC.

This chain links TRBV19 with TRBJ2-2, with 8 bases that match TRBD1. Germline values: CDR1 LNHDA, CDR2 SQIVND (reference sequence). The CDR3 consists of 16 residues. The junction had 9 bases not matched to a gene; V was cut back by 4 bases and J by 5 bases. The CDR3 DNA reads as TGTGCCAGTAGTACCCTTCCAGGGGGCAGTACCGGGGAGCTGTTTTTT. It translates to CASSTLPGGSTGELFF. Full variable domain (remainder filled in from reference TRBV19 and TRBJ2-2): DGGITQSPKYLFRKEGQNVTLSCEQNLNHDAMYWYRQDPGQGLRLIYYSQIVNDFQKGDIAEGYSVSREKKESFPLTVTSAQKNPTAFYLCASSTLPGGSTGELFFGEGSRLTVL.

The J gene is TRBJ1-2, the V gene TRBV5-5; D might be TRBD1 (6 bases). Germline V gives CDR1 SGHKS, CDR2 YYEKEE (reference sequence). The CDR3 contains 15 residues. Trimming pared 3 bases from V and 7 bases from J, leaving 19 bases between. CDR3 sequence (DNA): TGTGCCAGCAGCTGGGGGGCAGGGGCAAGTACTGGCTACACCTTC. This codes for CASSWGAGASTGYTF.

J is TRBJ2-3 and V is TRBV7-2, with a possible D match to TRBD2 (5 bases). The germline V gene has CDR1 SGHTA and CDR2 FQGNSA. V lost 2 bases to trimming and J lost 0 bases, with 9 bases between them. The CDR3 has 15 residues. CDR3 sequence (DNA): TGTGCCAGCAGCTTAATGCCTAGCAGCACAGATACGCAGTATTTT. It specifies CASSLMPSSTDTQYF. The entire variable domain, with the rest obtained from reference TRBV7-2 and TRBJ2-3, is as follows: GAGVSQSPSNKVTEKGKDVELRCDPISGHTALYWYRQSLGQGLEFLIYFQGNSAPDKSGLPSDRFSAERTGGSVSTLTIQRTQQEDSAVYLCASSLMPSSTDTQYFGPGTRLTVL.

The CDR3 region has the DNA TGTGCCAGCAGTGAAAATGCAGGGAACACTGAAGCTTTCTTT. Encoded protein: CASSENAGNTEAFF. The chain couples TRBV25-1 to TRBJ1-1; no firm D call. With 2 bases removed from V and 1 base from J, the gap between germline ends came to 8 bases. Germline CDR1 reads MGHDK; CDR2 reads SYGVNS. This CDR3 spans 14 amino acids. The entire variable domain, with the rest obtained from reference TRBV25-1 and TRBJ1-1, is as follows: EADIYQTPRYLVIGTGKKITLECSQTMGHDKMYWYQQDPGMELHLIHYSYGVNSTEKGDLSSESTVSRIRTEHFPLTLESARPSHTSQYLCASSENAGNTEAFFGQGTRLTVV.

The chain recombines TRBV4-1 with TRBJ2-5, with 9 bases lining up with TRBD2. The CDR3 contains 18 residues. The V gene end was trimmed by 0 bases and the J gene end by 4 bases; junction bases not matched to a gene: 12. CDR1 and CDR2 from the germline V gene are MGHRA and YSYEKL. Here the CDR3 DNA reads TGCGCCAGCAGCCAAGATTACGGCGGGAGGGCCCTCGGAGAGACCCAGTACTTC. The encoded protein is CASSQDYGGRALGETQYF.

This chain links TRBV7-9 with TRBJ1-4; D gene uncertain. The germline V and J ends were trimmed by 2 bases and 2 bases, with 9 bases remaining between them. Germline CDR1 reads SEHNR; CDR2 reads FQNEAQ (reference sequence). The CDR3 runs to 15 residues. The DNA of the CDR3 is TGTGCCAGCAGCTTAACGCGAGATACTAATGAAAAACTGTTTTTT. It codes for CASSLTRDTNEKLFF.

This rearrangement joins TRBV27 to TRBJ1-2, with TRBD1 matching 9 bases. Germline assignment: CDR1 MNHEY and CDR2 SMNVEV (reference sequence). The CDR3 has 16 amino acids. Trimming cost V 5 bases and J 4 bases; bases outside gene matches: 11. The CDR3, as DNA: TGTGCCAGCAGTCCGAGAGGGACAGGGATTCCCTATGGCTACACCTTC. Its translation: CASSPRGTGIPYGYTF.

This chain links TRBV30 with TRBJ1-5; D gene ambiguous. The length of the CDR3 is 12 residues. With 3 bases removed from V and 8 bases from J, the gap between germline ends came to 11 bases. Germline V gene sequence: CDR1 GTSNPN, CDR2 SVGIG (reference sequence). The CDR3 region is CAWSPGREPQHF. CDR3 DNA: TGTGCCTGGAGCCCCGGAAGGGAGCCCCAGCATTTT.

The chain joins TRBV25-1 to TRBJ2-7, with D possibly TRBD1 on 7 matching bases. The CDR3 covers 15 residues. V was cut by 5 bases and J by 5 bases, with 19 bases left in between. CDR1 and CDR2 (germline): MGHDK, SYGVNS. The CDR3 loop reads CASSRAAGGRNEQYF. CDR3 DNA sequence: TGTGCCAGCAGTCGAGCGGCAGGGGGGAGGAACGAGCAGTACTTC.